The 25 T cell receptor beta chains below come from one sample, sequenced in a study of tumor-infiltrating lymphocytes in primary liver carcinoma. RNA and DNA were co-extracted from about 20-30 mg of unsorted bulk tissue. A primer in the constant region served to generate TCR beta cDNA from 500 ng of total RNA. The TCR beta library was amplified through three nested multiplex PCR rounds in a modified ARM-PCR procedure. The opening two PCR rounds, around 10 cycles each, paired TRBV1-TRBV30 forward primers with a C-beta reverse primer. TCRdb recomputed calls from the multiplex PCR reads with MiXCR, one row per CDR3 protein. The table records some 94,000 distinct CDR3 sequences, roughly 69% of them present only once. The specimen sequenced was liver tumor tissue from sampling region 5. Subset: tumor region T5, tumor centre. These receptors were obtained from a woman in her sixties or seventies with primary liver carcinoma and hepatitis B virus infection.

On this clonotype: A much larger clone sits a single nucleotide away, making a read error possible. The chain combines TRBV6-6 with TRBJ1-2; a weak D match, TRBD1 (6 bases). The CDR3 has 15 amino acids. Looked up from germline, CDR1 is MNHNY and CDR2 is SVGAGI (reference sequence). Deletions cut 7 bases from V and 2 bases from J, with 17 bases between. This CDR3 reads CASNSQGPSNYGYTF. For the CDR3, the DNA is TGTGCCAGCAATTCACAGGGTCCCTCCAACTATGGCTACACCTTC.

About this clonotype: The CDR3 does not close with the conserved phenylalanine or tryptophan, likely indicating a read error. CDR3 nucleotides: TGTACCAGCAGGGGGGGGCCCTCTTCTGGGGCCAACGTCCTGACTCTC. It is translated as CTSRGGPSSGANVLTL. The chain combines TRBV6-2 or TRBV6-3 with TRBJ2-6; D may correspond to TRBD1 or TRBD2 (7 bases each). CDR1 is MNHEY, CDR2 SVGEGT, per germline. The CDR3 runs to 16 residues.

A word on this clonotype: Mismatch with germline at one junction end may stem from a read error. The gene calls are TRBV11-3 and TRBJ2-1, with TRBD2 identical over 10 bases. The length of the CDR3 is 15 residues. The germline CDR1 and CDR2 sequences are SGHNT and YENEEA. DNA for the CDR3: TGTGCCAGCAACATAGGAACTAGCGGGAAGCTTGAGCAATTCTTC. Protein product: CASNIGTSGKLEQFF.

This clonotype turned up a few times. Being one base from a much bigger clone, this may be a read error. This chain uses TRBV6-5 with TRBJ2-2; 11 bases align to TRBD2. From germline, CDR1 is MNHEY and CDR2 SVGAGI. The CDR3 loop spans 15 amino acids. The CDR3 is CVSSYVAGGAGELFF. In nucleotides, the CDR3 is TGTGTCAGCAGTTACGTAGCGGGAGGGGCCGGGGAGCTGTTTTTT.

This chain uses TRBV29-1 with TRBJ2-2, with D unclear. The CDR3 runs to 11 residues. Germline loops: CDR1 SQVTM, CDR2 ANQGSEA. V lost 8 bases and J lost 5, with 9 bases in between. In DNA, the CDR3 is TGCAGCATCCTATATACCGGGGAGCTGTTTTTT. This translates into CSILYTGELFF.

This clonotype was detected ten times or more. At one of its ends the junction is not consistent with the germline gene, which may arise from a read error. The chain recombines TRBV29-1 with TRBJ2-6; D unresolved. The CDR3 loop spans 14 amino acids. Germline V lookup: CDR1 SQVTM, CDR2 ANQGSEA. CDR3 amino acids: CGVAPLSGANVLTF. CDR3 DNA: TGCGGCGTTGCCCCTCTCTCTGGGGCCAACGTCCTGACTTTC.

The V call is TRBV11-3, the J call TRBJ2-5; D is unclear. The germline CDR1 and CDR2 sequences are SGHNT and YENEEA. The CDR3 has 16 residues. V was pared by 6 bases and J by 5 bases, with 22 bases between. For the CDR3, the DNA is TGTGCCAGCAGTCCCGGAGTAGGCCCTTCTGGGGAGACCCAGTACTTC. Its translation is CASSPGVGPSGETQYF.

Note on this clonotype: In this CDR3 the conserved last residue, phenylalanine or tryptophan, is missing, so a read error is likely. The genes are TRBV6-1 and TRBJ2-7; the D gene is possibly TRBD2 (5 bases). Trimming left V 6 bases short and J 7 bases short, with 19 bases between. From germline, CDR1 is MNHNS and CDR2 SASEGT. CDR3 length equals 14 residues. The CDR3 DNA follows: TGTGCCAGCAGGGAGGCCCGGGCTCTGGAAGAGCAGTACCTC. Amino acid sequence: CASREARALEEQYL.

Details on this clonotype: Relative to the germline gene, one junction end is altered; a read error may explain this. V and J are TRBV29-1 and TRBJ2-1, with TRBD2 matching 9 bases. The CDR3 spans 14 residues. In germline, CDR1 is SQVTM, CDR2 ANQGSEA. Written as DNA, the CDR3 is TGCGGCGTTCTAGGCGGGAGGGCCGTATATGAGCAGTTCTTC. Translation: CGVLGGRAVYEQFF.

Remarks on this clonotype: An end of the junction differs from the germline gene, which may be a read error. This chain connects TRBV29-1 to TRBJ2-7, with 8 positions matching TRBD1. Germline V lookup: CDR1 SQVTM, CDR2 ANQGSEA. This CDR3 comprises 14 residues. The DNA for the CDR3 is TGCTGCGTCCTGGACAGGGCAGTTACAAACGAGCAGTACTTC. It translates to CCVLDRAVTNEQYF.

To note about this clonotype: One end of the junction does not line up with germline, which may come from a read error. The V call is TRBV4-2, the J call TRBJ2-7, with 9 bases matching TRBD1. Germline V gene sequence: CDR1 LGHNA, CDR2 YNFKEQ. There are 14 residues in the CDR3. CDR3 sequence reads: CTSGHSGTGSEQYF. DNA of the CDR3: TGTACCAGCGGCCACTCCGGGACAGGGAGCGAGCAGTACTTC.

As concerns this clonotype: The junction and the germline gene differ at one end; a read error may be behind it. The chain joins TRBV4-1 to TRBJ2-7; D possibly corresponds to TRBD2 (6 bases). This CDR3 is built from 15 residues. Germline CDR1 is MGHRA and CDR2 is YSYEKL. CDR3 nucleotides: TGCACCAGCAGCAGCGGCCTAGCGCTTACCTACGAGCAGTACTTT. It specifies CTSSSGLALTYEQYF.

This clonotype was seen a few times. This likely comes from a read error, as the CDR3 has no conserved phenylalanine or tryptophan at its end. The chain uses TRBV4-1 and TRBJ2-3; 8 nucleotides line up with TRBD2. Germline-derived CDR1 and CDR2 are MGHRA and YSYEKL. This CDR3 has 17 amino acids. The CDR3 DNA follows: TGTGCCAGCAGCCAAGAATCACCGGGAGGGAGCACAGATACGCAGTATTTA. Its translation: CASSQESPGGSTDTQYL.

The chain recombines TRBV7-3 with TRBJ1-1, with D maybe TRBD1 (5 bases). This CDR3 region has 13 residues. Germline V lookup: CDR1 SGHTA, CDR2 FQGTGA. Trimming cost V 7 bases and J 1 base, with 10 bases left between them. This CDR3 reads CASNRQPNTEAFF. CDR3 in DNA: TGTGCCAGCAACCGACAGCCGAACACTGAAGCTTTCTTT.

For this clonotype: This may be a read error, as it is one base from a much larger clone. The gene calls are TRBV5-4 and TRBJ2-3; TRBD1 agrees at 9 bases. The CDR3 has 15 residues. Germline values: CDR1 SGHNT, CDR2 YYREEE (reference sequence). CDR3 in DNA: TGTGCCAGCAGATTGACAGGGGGGAGCACAGATGCGCAGTATTTT. It yields the protein CASRLTGGSTDAQYF. The complete variable domain, with remaining parts taken from reference TRBV5-4 and TRBJ2-3, reads ETGVTQSPTHLIKTRGQQVTLRCSSQSGHNTVSWYQQALGQGPQFIFQYYREEENGRGNFPPRFSGLQFPNYSSELNVNALELDDSALYLCASRLTGGSTDAQYFGPGTRLTVL.

With respect to this clonotype: This may stem from a read error, because a much larger clone lies one nucleotide away. The V gene is TRBV10-3, the J gene TRBJ1-2; TRBD1 matches at 7 bases. The CDR3 is 12 amino acids. Germline values: CDR1 ENHRY, CDR2 SYGVKD. This chain's CDR3 is CTISGTVHGYTF. The CDR3 bases are TGTACCATCAGTGGGACAGTTCATGGCTACACCTTC.

The chain is built from TRBV6-5 and TRBJ2-7, with 11 bases that match TRBD2. Per the germline V gene, CDR1 is MNHEY and CDR2 is SVGAGI. CDR3 length: 15 residues. The V segment lost 10 bases and the J segment 0 bases; nucleotides outside the gene matches: 8. The CDR3 sequence is CANKPTSGSSYEQYF. CDR3 DNA: TGTGCCAACAAACCTACTAGCGGGAGCTCCTACGAGCAGTACTTC.

This clonotype appeared many times. The chain uses TRBV6-2 or TRBV6-3 and TRBJ2-1; 7 bases map to TRBD1. The CDR3 consists of 15 residues. The germline CDR1 and CDR2 sequences are MNHEY and SVGEGT. V lost 2 bases, J lost 4 bases, and 5 bases stayed unmatched. CDR3 in amino acids: CASSYMGQLYNEQFF. CDR3 coding DNA: TGTGCCAGCAGTTACATGGGACAGCTTTACAATGAGCAGTTCTTC.

This clonotype was seen more than once but under ten times. The V gene is TRBV5-1, the J gene TRBJ2-2, with D tentatively TRBD2 (5 bases). The CDR3 sequence is 15 residues long. Trimming left V 2 bases short and J 1 base short, with 9 bases between. Germline CDR1 is SGHRS and CDR2 is YFSETQ. The CDR3 coding sequence is TGCGCCAGCAGCTTAAGGCGGGTGAACACCGGGGAGCTGTTTTTT. Translation gives CASSLRRVNTGELFF.

Details on this clonotype: Relative to the germline gene, one junction end is altered; a read error may explain this. The chain is built from TRBV5-1 and TRBJ2-1, with a possible D match to TRBD2 (6 bases). This CDR3 has 15 residues. From germline, CDR1 is SGHRS and CDR2 YFSETQ. In nucleotides, the CDR3 is TGCGCCAGCAGCTTGGGCGGGGACCTATACAATGAGCACTTCTTC. Encoded protein: CASSLGGDLYNEHFF.

This chain links TRBV7-2 with TRBJ2-2, with 10 bases lining up with TRBD2. V was clipped by 5 bases and J by 3 bases; unmatched bases: 3. The CDR3 is 15 amino acids. CDR1 and CDR2 (germline): SGHTA, FQGNSA. The CDR3 DNA follows: TGTGCCAGCAGCAAGCGGGAGGGGTACACCGGGGAGCTGTTTTTT. It encodes CASSKREGYTGELFF.

As regards this clonotype: At one of its ends the junction is not consistent with the germline gene, which may arise from a read error. V usage is TRBV6-6 and J usage is TRBJ1-2; D gene uncertain. CDR3 length equals 12 residues. The germline gives CDR1 MNHNY, CDR2 SVGAGI (reference sequence). CDR3 nucleotides: TGTGTCAGCACCCAGTACGAGGAAGGCTACACCTTC. Translating it yields CVSTQYEEGYTF.

Of note for this clonotype: Likely a read error: the CDR3 ends without its conserved phenylalanine or tryptophan. The V and J genes are TRBV12-3 or TRBV12-4 and TRBJ1-1; D unclear. The CDR3 runs 13 residues. Trimming took off 8 bases at V and 9 bases at J, with 19 bases between the two ends. CDR3 residues: CASCTRRVGKAFY. The CDR3 DNA sequence: TGTGCCAGCTGCACCCGGAGGGTGGGGAAAGCTTTCTAT.

In regard to this clonotype: Since no conserved phenylalanine or tryptophan closes the CDR3, a read error is the likely cause. The rearrangement links TRBV7-9 to TRBJ2-7; 10 positions agree with TRBD1. The germline V gene has CDR1 SEHNR and CDR2 FQNEAQ (reference sequence). CDR3 size: 15 residues. This chain's CDR3 is CANSVGTGDSYEQYI. CDR3 bases: TGTGCCAACAGCGTCGGGACAGGGGACTCCTACGAGCAGTACATC.

The chain combines TRBV30 with TRBJ1-1, with D hard to call. V was clipped by 1 base and J by 0 bases, with 6 bases between them. This CDR3 comprises 13 residues. From germline, CDR1 is GTSNPN and CDR2 SVGIG (reference sequence). The DNA for the CDR3 is TGTGCCTGGAGTGCACAAATGAACACTGAAGCTTTCTTT. This sequence encodes CAWSAQMNTEAFF.